This TCR beta chain was captured by sequencing in a study of blood T cell repertoires in COVID-19. Study details: Collection of acute and convalescent COVID-19 samples took place in the United States, Italy and Spain.

The CDR3 runs to 14 residues. Per germline, CDR1 MNHEY and CDR2 SVGAGI. Trimming pared 4 bases from V and 0 bases from J, leaving 7 bases between. Authors' methods: It was from reference gene primer amplification that nucleated cell counts were estimated. The assay was immunoSEQ multiplex PCR, and TCRdb's table has in-frame clones only and misses some. From that table come the V and J calls and clone size; the DNA was used to work out D and trimming. The sample lists approximately 70,000 clones; more than 75% were seen once. The clonotype originates from a human donor in a cohort sampled during active COVID-19. The chain links TRBV6-5 to TRBJ2-4; D is possibly TRBD1 (5 bases). The specimen sequenced was peripheral blood. The CDR3 nucleotides read TGTGCCAGCAGTTCGACAGTAGCCAAAAACATTCAGTACTTC. Translation: CASSSTVAKNIQYF.